Listed here are 13 T cell receptor beta chains from one sample, sequenced in a study of T-cell reconstitution after alpha-beta-depleted transplantation in children (dated by TCRdb to 2016 to 2017). Receptors were amplified or captured by PCR. The sequencing machine was an Illumina HiSeq 2500. To normalize quantification of the TCRbeta repertoire, the TCR libraries were built with molecular barcoding that relied on unique molecular identifiers. TCRdb trimmed the raw reads at Q25, called clones with MiXCR and kept productive beta chains. Rows are unified per CDR3 protein, each entry keeping the most common DNA and genes. This sample is represented by roughly 300,000 distinct CDR3 sequences; 9% to 12% of them were singletons. The ten largest clones take up 2% to 3% of the sample. The sample here was PBMCs from the stem cell graft donor, taken from the stem cell graft. Receptors originate from a human donor who donated a stem cell graft to a child with acute lymphoblastic leukemia.

This chain's CDR3 is CSATGDDYYGYTF. CDR3 sequence (DNA): TGCAGTGCTACAGGAGACGACTACTATGGCTACACCTTC. The J gene is TRBJ1-2, the V gene TRBV20-1; the D is unclear. The ends were cut back, 4 bases at V and 3 bases at J, with 12 bases in the middle. The CDR3 is made up of 13 amino acids. Germline-derived CDR1 and CDR2 are DFQATT and SNEGSKA (reference sequence).

This clonotype was observed a few times. The rearrangement uses TRBV7-2 and TRBJ2-1; D may be TRBD2 (5 bases). The CDR3 spans 12 residues. Germline V gives CDR1 SGHTA, CDR2 FQGNSA. V gave up 4 bases and J gave up 9 bases, with 10 bases separating them. CDR3 protein: CASSSWTGEQFF. The CDR3 bases are TGTGCCAGCAGCTCATGGACTGGTGAGCAGTTCTTC.

The V and J genes are TRBV5-1 and TRBJ2-1, with D tentatively TRBD1 (6 bases). This CDR3 spans 16 amino acids. The germline V and J ends were trimmed by 4 bases and 3 bases, with 17 bases remaining between them. In germline, CDR1 is SGHRS, CDR2 YFSETQ. The CDR3 loop is CASSLTGTQFYNEQFF. CDR3 DNA sequence: TGCGCCAGCAGCCTTACCGGGACACAATTCTACAATGAGCAGTTCTTC.

Of note for this clonotype: The junction does not match germline at one end; this may be a read error. J is TRBJ2-2 and V is TRBV6-1, with 9 bases lining up with TRBD1. The CDR3 sequence is 15 residues long. Per germline, CDR1 MNHNS and CDR2 SASEGT. CDR3 sequence: CASSTGTGNTGVLFF. The CDR3 DNA is TGTGCCAGCAGCACCGGGACAGGGAACACCGGGGTGCTGTTTTTT.

This clonotype was observed at least ten times. The chain recombines TRBV12-3 or TRBV12-4 with TRBJ2-7; D uncertain. V shed 4 bases and J shed 5 bases, with 12 bases lying between them. The length of the CDR3 is 13 residues. DNA of the CDR3: TGTGCCAGCAGTTCAACTACAAGCCACGAGCAGTACTTC. Its protein is CASSSTTSHEQYF.

This clonotype was counted a few times. The V call is TRBV19, the J call TRBJ1-1; D perhaps matches TRBD1 (6 bases). CDR3 length: 16 residues. CDR1 and CDR2 from the germline V gene are LNHDA and SQIVND (reference sequence). Between the trimmed V and J ends, which lost 0 bases and 0 bases, there was a span of 11 bases. The CDR3 reads CASSIDRGLVNTEAFF. The CDR3 DNA sequence: TGTGCCAGTAGTATAGATCGGGGGCTGGTGAACACTGAAGCTTTCTTT.

This clonotype was counted a few times. The V gene is TRBV6-2 or TRBV6-3, the J gene TRBJ2-7, with 14 bases fitting TRBD2. The V and J ends lost 2 bases and 2 bases, in that order; junction bases with no gene match: 2. This CDR3 has 16 amino acids. Germline V gene sequence: CDR1 MNHEY, CDR2 SVGEGT. CDR3 loop: CASSYLGLAGAYEQYF. In DNA, the CDR3 is TGTGCCAGCAGTTACCTGGGACTAGCGGGAGCCTACGAGCAGTACTTC.

The chain employs TRBV9 and TRBJ2-1; D possibly corresponds to TRBD2 (5 bases). This CDR3 is built from 15 residues. CDR1 is SGDLS, CDR2 YYNGEE, per germline. The V end lost 4 bases, the J end lost 3 bases, and 14 bases lay between the germline ends. The chain's CDR3 is CASSTQMGSYNEQFF. In DNA form, the CDR3 reads TGTGCCAGCAGCACCCAAATGGGGAGCTACAATGAGCAGTTCTTC. The full variable domain, its missing parts supplied by reference TRBV9 and TRBJ2-1, is DSGVTQTPKHLITATGQRVTLRCSPRSGDLSVYWYQQSLDQGLQFLIQYYNGEERAKGNILERFSAQQFPDLHSELNLSSLELGDSALYFCASSTQMGSYNEQFFGPGTRLTVL.

The V call is TRBV20-1, the J call TRBJ1-2; TRBD1 agrees at 9 bases. The V gene end was trimmed by 6 bases and the J gene end by 4 bases; junction bases not matched to a gene: 18. This CDR3 region has 17 residues. In germline, CDR1 is DFQATT, CDR2 SNEGSKA (reference sequence). CDR3 amino acids: CSATQDRGELGFYGYTF. The CDR3 DNA reads TGCAGTGCGACCCAGGACAGGGGAGAGCTGGGTTTCTATGGCTACACCTTC.

The chain joins TRBV18 to TRBJ2-7; 7 bases line up with TRBD2. The J segment lost 0 bases and the V segment lost 3 bases, leaving 5 bases of the junction unmatched. CDR1 and CDR2 (germline): KGHSH, LQKENI. This CDR3 comprises 15 residues. CDR3 sequence (DNA): TGTGCCAGCTCACCTAGGCGGGAGAGCTCCTACGAGCAGTACTTC. Its translation: CASSPRRESSYEQYF.

The table lists this clonotype with a few counts. This rearrangement joins TRBV4-3 to TRBJ2-3; D is perhaps TRBD2 (6 bases). The CDR3 consists of 16 residues. Trimming left V 1 base short and J 1 base short, with 12 bases between. CDR1 and CDR2 (germline): LGHNA, YSLEER. CDR3 in amino acids: CASSQVSAGRTDTQYF. CDR3 bases: TGCGCCAGCAGCCAAGTGTCTGCGGGGCGCACAGATACGCAGTATTTT.

This clonotype was detected only a few times. This chain uses TRBV12-3 or TRBV12-4 with TRBJ2-7; TRBD2 is a possible D gene (6 bases). The CDR3 spans 14 residues. Trimming left V 7 bases short and J 2 bases short, with 15 bases between. CDR3 loop: CASTSRESPYEQYF. The CDR3 nucleotides read TGTGCCAGCACTTCACGGGAGTCTCCCTACGAGCAGTACTTC.

J is TRBJ2-2 and V is TRBV5-1, with D uncertain. The CDR3 runs to 17 residues. V shed 0 bases and J shed 2 bases, with 14 bases lying between them. CDR1 is SGHRS, CDR2 YFSETQ, per germline. CDR3: CASSLALGTANTGELFF. For the CDR3, the DNA is TGCGCCAGCAGCTTGGCGTTGGGCACTGCTAACACCGGGGAGCTGTTTTTT.